This TCR beta chain was documented in a study of Graves' ophthalmopathy and Graves' hyperthyroidism. Study-wide context: Peripheral blood was obtained at first diagnosis, ahead of any treatment. Study observations and caveats: The study's model predicted ophthalmopathy progression at approximately 71% sensitivity and almost 75% specificity.

Clinical symptoms, serum thyroxine, TRAb, thyroid ultrasound and orbital computed tomography determined diagnosis. Researchers took RNA transcripts and amplified TCR beta CDR3 regions from them. Following a first-round RT-PCR that used HTBI primers, a second-round multiplex PCR was carried out. TCRdb recomputed calls from the multiplex PCR reads with MiXCR, one row per CDR3 protein. Of a few hundred thousand distinct CDR3 sequences detected, about a sixth appear once; the ten largest clones hold 2.4%. V gave up 6 bases and J gave up 7 bases; unmatched junction bases: 11. CDR3 length: 16 residues. This clonotype was recorded a few times. The antigen is undetermined.

This TCR was recovered from an adult woman with stable Graves' hyperthyroidism. Source material: peripheral blood. The V gene is TRBV12-3 or TRBV12-4, the J gene TRBJ2-1; 11 bases match TRBD1. CDR3 residues: CASRNRTGGFLNEQFF. DNA of the CDR3: TGTGCCAGCAGGAACCGGACAGGGGGCTTTTTAAATGAGCAGTTCTTC.